The clone carrying this T cell receptor (beta chain) occurred many times. Antigen: not known. The germline CDR1 and CDR2 sequences are SGHVS and FNYEAQ. The CDR3 covers 15 residues. V lost 2 bases and J lost 8; bases outside the gene matches: 8. This sample stems from a study of T-cell reconstitution after alpha-beta-depleted transplantation in children. Study-wide results and caveats: From newly produced T cells came most of the T-cell counts and diversity one year after transplant. As was reported, about two months after transplant, alpha-beta T cells came from several hundred expanded graft clones.

Preparation of the TCRbeta library was carried out with unique molecular identifiers. MiXCR, run by TCRdb on the PCR reads, gives a single entry per CDR3 protein. The sample holds approximately 200,000 distinct CDR3 sequences; roughly 6.3% are singletons and the top ten take around 4.4%. This clonotype was obtained from a girl under three years old with combined immunodeficiency, due to receive a stem cell transplant. The V and J genes are TRBV7-6 and TRBJ2-1; TRBD1 aligns across 8 bases. Sequencing used PBMCs, obtained before TCRalphabeta/CD19-depleted stem cell transplant. The CDR3 DNA reads TGTGCCAGCAGCTTATCGCGGGACAGGTTTCATGAGCAGTTCTTC. This gives the protein CASSLSRDRFHEQFF.